The rows below give T cell receptor beta chains drawn from one sample of a study of shared clonotypes between healthy human individuals. Using immunoSEQ multiplex PCR, the repertoire was profiled, and TCRdb retains in-frame clones only, with some absent. The sample shows 900,000 to 1,200,000 clones, approximately 78% of them seen only once. The sample comprised memory CD4+ T cells from PBMCs. The receptors were gathered from a man aged 18 to 30 in good health. Some clones in this sample may be carry-over from other donors' samples. Both conserved end residues are part of each CDR3. Only some rows state a clone size, as once, few, many or a class for expanded clones.

CDR3 protein: CASSVGSGYNEQFF
CDR3 length: 14
J gene: TRBJ2-1
clone size: -
V gene: TRBV9

CDR3 protein: CASSRTDRGLGNEQFF
CDR3 length: 16
J gene: TRBJ2-1
clone size: -
V gene: TRBV7-9

CDR3 protein: CASSLYRDSGELLF
CDR3 length: 14
J gene: TRBJ2-2
clone size: -
V gene: TRBV27

CDR3 protein: CASSLAPQAIGNTIYF
CDR3 length: 16
J gene: TRBJ1-3
clone size: -
V gene: TRBV5-1

CDR3 protein: CASSLRLAAYNEQFF
CDR3 length: 15
J gene: TRBJ2-1
clone size: -
V gene: TRBV5-4

CDR3 protein: CATGQGCTEAFF
CDR3 length: 12
J gene: TRBJ1-1
clone size: few
V gene: TRBV21-1

CDR3 protein: CASSPPGLAGGVAYNEQFF
CDR3 length: 19
J gene: TRBJ2-1
clone size: -
V gene: TRBV7-2

CDR3 protein: CASRPPSSVSTDTQYF
CDR3 length: 16
J gene: TRBJ2-3
clone size: -
V gene: TRBV2

CDR3 protein: CASSSQGVSNYGYTF
CDR3 length: 15
J gene: TRBJ1-2
clone size: -
V gene: TRBV28

CDR3 protein: CSVVRGAPTDTQYF
CDR3 length: 14
J gene: TRBJ2-3
clone size: -
V gene: TRBV29-1

CDR3 protein: CASSLSRLGIYNEQFF
CDR3 length: 16
J gene: TRBJ2-1
clone size: -
V gene: TRBV5-1

CDR3 protein: CASSPGQLNTEAFF
CDR3 length: 14
J gene: TRBJ1-1
clone size: -
V gene: TRBV18

CDR3 protein: CASSRSGQGDHAEAFF
CDR3 length: 16
J gene: TRBJ1-1
clone size: -
V gene: TRBV27

CDR3 protein: CASSFDLAGEQYF
CDR3 length: 13
J gene: TRBJ2-7
clone size: -
V gene: TRBV5-1

CDR3 protein: CASSLGGAGNEQFF
CDR3 length: 14
J gene: TRBJ2-1
clone size: few
V gene: TRBV7-6

CDR3 protein: CASSYLGSGQETQYF
CDR3 length: 15
J gene: TRBJ2-5
clone size: few
V gene: TRBV6-6

CDR3 protein: CASSLGGSRPREQFF
CDR3 length: 15
J gene: TRBJ2-1
clone size: few
V gene: TRBV28

CDR3 protein: CASRRQGVGYEQYF
CDR3 length: 14
J gene: TRBJ2-7
clone size: many
V gene: TRBV28

CDR3 protein: CASEAPGGNQPQHF
CDR3 length: 14
J gene: TRBJ1-5
clone size: -
V gene: TRBV28

CDR3 protein: CASSYSLVHEQFF
CDR3 length: 13
J gene: TRBJ2-1
clone size: -
V gene: TRBV6-6

CDR3 protein: CASSLQGAREKLFF
CDR3 length: 14
J gene: TRBJ1-4
clone size: -
V gene: TRBV28

CDR3 protein: CAIRGAGNYGYTF
CDR3 length: 13
J gene: TRBJ1-2
clone size: -
V gene: TRBV10-3

CDR3 protein: CASSPDTDYGYTF
CDR3 length: 13
J gene: TRBJ1-2
clone size: few
V gene: TRBV5-6

CDR3 protein: CASSVTKAHDTQYF
CDR3 length: 14
J gene: TRBJ2-3
clone size: -
V gene: TRBV7-2

CDR3 protein: CASSSLTYNEQFF
CDR3 length: 13
J gene: TRBJ2-1
clone size: -
V gene: TRBV7-8

CDR3 protein: CASSGEGHTISPQHF
CDR3 length: 15
J gene: TRBJ1-5
clone size: -
V gene: TRBV9

CDR3 protein: CASRLTSGYEQFF
CDR3 length: 13
J gene: TRBJ2-1
clone size: -
V gene: TRBV28

CDR3 protein: CASSFETEAFF
CDR3 length: 11
J gene: TRBJ1-1
clone size: -
V gene: TRBV7-6

CDR3 protein: CASSQGNQPQHF
CDR3 length: 12
J gene: TRBJ1-5
clone size: -
V gene: TRBV4-1

CDR3 protein: CASAQGEVGSYNEQFF
CDR3 length: 16
J gene: TRBJ2-1
clone size: -
V gene: TRBV12-5

CDR3 protein: CASSATGRNTIYF
CDR3 length: 13
J gene: TRBJ1-3
clone size: many
V gene: TRBV2

CDR3 protein: CASSLLTIGELFF
CDR3 length: 13
J gene: TRBJ2-2
clone size: -
V gene: TRBV7-9

CDR3 protein: CATSSQGADYGYTF
CDR3 length: 14
J gene: TRBJ1-2
clone size: -
V gene: TRBV15

CDR3 protein: CASNPSTGGYEQYF
CDR3 length: 14
J gene: TRBJ2-7
clone size: -
V gene: TRBV2

CDR3 protein: CASSIGPPTSGRPVARFF
CDR3 length: 18
J gene: TRBJ2-1
clone size: many
V gene: TRBV19

CDR3 protein: CASSLRVAANTGELFF
CDR3 length: 16
J gene: TRBJ2-2
clone size: -
V gene: TRBV27

CDR3 protein: CASSERRGSAGELFF
CDR3 length: 15
J gene: TRBJ2-2
clone size: -
V gene: TRBV6-4

CDR3 protein: CASSLEAWEQFF
CDR3 length: 12
J gene: TRBJ2-1
clone size: -
V gene: TRBV5-1

CDR3 protein: CATKGSSPSVVEQFF
CDR3 length: 15
J gene: TRBJ2-1
clone size: -
V gene: TRBV27

CDR3 protein: CASSPSQGYGYTF
CDR3 length: 13
J gene: TRBJ1-2
clone size: -
V gene: TRBV28

CDR3 protein: CASSESPGPPKAYEQYF
CDR3 length: 17
J gene: TRBJ2-7
clone size: -
V gene: TRBV7-8

CDR3 protein: CASSFGGVSYEQYF
CDR3 length: 14
J gene: TRBJ2-7
clone size: -
V gene: TRBV28

CDR3 protein: CSVLKLERLSYEQYF
CDR3 length: 15
J gene: TRBJ2-7
clone size: -
V gene: TRBV29-1

CDR3 protein: CSVVTQQETQYF
CDR3 length: 12
J gene: TRBJ2-5
clone size: -
V gene: TRBV29-1

CDR3 protein: CASSSRTSGLNTGELFF
CDR3 length: 17
J gene: TRBJ2-2
clone size: -
V gene: TRBV7-3

CDR3 protein: CASSFHWDSYYEQYF
CDR3 length: 15
J gene: TRBJ2-7
clone size: -
V gene: TRBV13

CDR3 protein: CASSLAGRDYDGELFF
CDR3 length: 16
J gene: TRBJ2-2
clone size: -
V gene: TRBV7-7

CDR3 protein: CASSQEAPTQNTEAFF
CDR3 length: 16
J gene: TRBJ1-1
clone size: few
V gene: TRBV4-2

CDR3 protein: CASSQESGGYEQYF
CDR3 length: 14
J gene: TRBJ2-7
clone size: -
V gene: TRBV4-3

CDR3 protein: CASSPRQGGSYEQYF
CDR3 length: 15
J gene: TRBJ2-7
clone size: -
V gene: TRBV6-1

CDR3 protein: CASSLQWGNEQFF
CDR3 length: 13
J gene: TRBJ2-1
clone size: few
V gene: TRBV7-3

CDR3 protein: CASSEGQGAEEQYF
CDR3 length: 14
J gene: TRBJ2-7
clone size: -
V gene: TRBV5-1

CDR3 protein: CATSVQFLQGPYEQYF
CDR3 length: 16
J gene: TRBJ2-7
clone size: -
V gene: TRBV15

CDR3 protein: CASWGSGRGTDTQYF
CDR3 length: 15
J gene: TRBJ2-3
clone size: -
V gene: TRBV4-1

CDR3 protein: CAWRAGTGVTYEQYF
CDR3 length: 15
J gene: TRBJ2-7
clone size: -
V gene: TRBV30

CDR3 protein: CASSLDREDSYEQYF
CDR3 length: 15
J gene: TRBJ2-7
clone size: -
V gene: TRBV5-1

CDR3 protein: CASSYRASGMGEQYF
CDR3 length: 15
J gene: TRBJ2-7
clone size: -
V gene: TRBV7-9

CDR3 protein: CASSLSVGGNQPQHF
CDR3 length: 15
J gene: TRBJ1-5
clone size: few
V gene: TRBV11-2

CDR3 protein: CASSRTGGRTEAFF
CDR3 length: 14
J gene: TRBJ1-1
clone size: -
V gene: TRBV7-3

CDR3 protein: CASSRRLAGLTDTQYF
CDR3 length: 16
J gene: TRBJ2-3
clone size: -
V gene: TRBV11-2